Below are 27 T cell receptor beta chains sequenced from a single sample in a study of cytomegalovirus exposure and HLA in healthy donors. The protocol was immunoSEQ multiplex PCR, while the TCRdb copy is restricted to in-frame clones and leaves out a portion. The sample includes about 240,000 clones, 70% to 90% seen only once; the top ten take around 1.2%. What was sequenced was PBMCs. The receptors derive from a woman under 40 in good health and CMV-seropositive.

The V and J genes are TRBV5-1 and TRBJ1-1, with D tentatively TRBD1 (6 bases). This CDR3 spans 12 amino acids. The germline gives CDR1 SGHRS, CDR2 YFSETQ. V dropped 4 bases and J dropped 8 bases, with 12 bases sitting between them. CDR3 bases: TGCGCCAGCAGCCTGGACAGCAGGGAAGCTTTCTTT. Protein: CASSLDSREAFF. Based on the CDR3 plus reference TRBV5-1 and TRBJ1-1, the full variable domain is KAGVTQTPRYLIKTRGQQVTLSCSPISGHRSVSWYQQTPGQGLQFLFEYFSETQRNKGNFPGRFSGRQFSNSRSEMNVSTLELGDSALYLCASSLDSREAFFGQGTRLTVV.

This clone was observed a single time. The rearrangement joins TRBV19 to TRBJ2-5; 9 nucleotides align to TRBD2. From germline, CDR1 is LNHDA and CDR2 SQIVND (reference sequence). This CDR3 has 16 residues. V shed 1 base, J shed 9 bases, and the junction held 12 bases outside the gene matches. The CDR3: CASSIGLAATGTAQYF. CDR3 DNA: TGTGCCAGTAGTATAGGACTAGCGGCCACCGGAACGGCCCAGTACTTC.

The CDR3 sequence is CASSQSTGNTEAFF. The CDR3 DNA reads as TGCGCCAGCAGTCAAAGTACAGGGAACACTGAAGCTTTCTTT. The chain links TRBV23-1 to TRBJ1-1, with D perhaps matching TRBD1 (5 bases). TRBV23-1 qualifies as an ORF whose function is uncertain. The V end was cut by 2 bases, the J end by 1 base, with 8 bases between. The CDR3 spans 14 residues.

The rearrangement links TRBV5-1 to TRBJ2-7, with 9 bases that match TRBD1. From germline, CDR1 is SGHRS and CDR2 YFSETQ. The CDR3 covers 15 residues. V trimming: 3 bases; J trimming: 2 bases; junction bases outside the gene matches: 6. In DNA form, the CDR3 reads TGCGCCAGCAGCTCCTATAGACAGGGGGCCTACGAGCAGTACTTC. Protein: CASSSYRQGAYEQYF.

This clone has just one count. This chain's CDR3 is CASTPALGSPGELFF. For the CDR3, the DNA is TGTGCCAGCACCCCCGCACTAGGCTCCCCCGGGGAGCTGTTTTTT. The chain couples TRBV4-2 to TRBJ2-2, with D tentatively TRBD2 (5 bases). Trimming stripped 7 bases from V and 6 bases from J, with 18 bases between. Per germline, CDR1 LGHNA and CDR2 YNFKEQ. The CDR3 is 15 amino acids.

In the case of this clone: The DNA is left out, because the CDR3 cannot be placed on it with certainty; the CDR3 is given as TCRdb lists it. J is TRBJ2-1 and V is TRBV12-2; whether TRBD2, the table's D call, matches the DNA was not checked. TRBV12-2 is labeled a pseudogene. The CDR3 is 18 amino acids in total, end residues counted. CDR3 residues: CASRFGSGSGSNHNEQFF.

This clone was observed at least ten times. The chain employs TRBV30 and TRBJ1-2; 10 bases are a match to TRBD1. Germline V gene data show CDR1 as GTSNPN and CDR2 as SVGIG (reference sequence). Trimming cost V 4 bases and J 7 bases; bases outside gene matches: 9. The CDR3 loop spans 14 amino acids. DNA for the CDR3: TGTGCCTGGACCCCGGACAGGGGGTCGGCTGGCTACACCTTC. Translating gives CAWTPDRGSAGYTF.

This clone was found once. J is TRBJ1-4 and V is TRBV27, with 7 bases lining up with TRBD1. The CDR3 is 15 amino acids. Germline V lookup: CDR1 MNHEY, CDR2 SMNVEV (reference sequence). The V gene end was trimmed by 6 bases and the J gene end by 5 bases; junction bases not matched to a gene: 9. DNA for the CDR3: TGTGCCAGCAGGAAGTTCGGGACAGACAATGAAAAACTGTTTTTT. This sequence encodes CASRKFGTDNEKLFF.

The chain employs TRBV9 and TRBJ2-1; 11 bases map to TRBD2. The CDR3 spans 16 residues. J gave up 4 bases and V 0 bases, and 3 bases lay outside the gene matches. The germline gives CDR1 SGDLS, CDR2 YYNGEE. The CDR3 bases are TGTGCCAGCAGCGTAGATAGCGGGAGGGCATACAATGAGCAGTTCTTC. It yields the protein CASSVDSGRAYNEQFF.

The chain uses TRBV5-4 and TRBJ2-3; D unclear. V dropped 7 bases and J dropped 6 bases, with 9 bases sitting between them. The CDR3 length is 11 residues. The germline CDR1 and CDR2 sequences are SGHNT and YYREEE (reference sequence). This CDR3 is CASSRLDTQYF. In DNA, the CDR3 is TGTGCCAGCTCTAGGTTGGATACGCAGTATTTT.

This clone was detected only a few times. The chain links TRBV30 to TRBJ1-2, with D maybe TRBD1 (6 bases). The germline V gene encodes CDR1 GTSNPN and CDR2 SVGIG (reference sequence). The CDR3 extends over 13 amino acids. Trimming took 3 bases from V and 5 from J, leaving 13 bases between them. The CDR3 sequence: CAWSWTVRYGYTF. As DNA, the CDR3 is TGTGCCTGGAGCTGGACAGTCCGTTATGGCTACACCTTC.

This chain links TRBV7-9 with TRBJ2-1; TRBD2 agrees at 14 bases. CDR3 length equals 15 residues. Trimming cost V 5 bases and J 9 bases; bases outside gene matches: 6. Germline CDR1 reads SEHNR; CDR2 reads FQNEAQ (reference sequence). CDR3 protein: CASSPPGLAGVEQFF. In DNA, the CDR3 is TGTGCCAGCAGCCCTCCGGGACTAGCGGGAGTTGAGCAGTTCTTC.

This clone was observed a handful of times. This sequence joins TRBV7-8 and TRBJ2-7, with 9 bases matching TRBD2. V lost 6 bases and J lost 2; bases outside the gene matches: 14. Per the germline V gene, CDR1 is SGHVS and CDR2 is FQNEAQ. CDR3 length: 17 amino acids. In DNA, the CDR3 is TGTGCCAGCAGTTTCTACAGCGGGGGGACAAGACCCTACGAGCAGTACTTC. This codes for CASSFYSGGTRPYEQYF.

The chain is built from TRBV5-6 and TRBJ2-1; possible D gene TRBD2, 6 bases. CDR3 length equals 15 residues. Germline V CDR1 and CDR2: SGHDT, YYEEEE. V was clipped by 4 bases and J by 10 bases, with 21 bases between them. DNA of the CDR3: TGTGCCAGCAGCGCGACTAGTGGCCCTTTGGAAGAGCAGTTCTTC. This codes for CASSATSGPLEEQFF.

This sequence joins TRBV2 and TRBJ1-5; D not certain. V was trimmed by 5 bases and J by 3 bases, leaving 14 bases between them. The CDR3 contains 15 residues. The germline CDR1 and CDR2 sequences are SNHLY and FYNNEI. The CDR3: CASSISGGDNQPQHF. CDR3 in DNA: TGTGCCAGCAGTATCTCGGGAGGAGACAATCAGCCCCAGCATTTT.

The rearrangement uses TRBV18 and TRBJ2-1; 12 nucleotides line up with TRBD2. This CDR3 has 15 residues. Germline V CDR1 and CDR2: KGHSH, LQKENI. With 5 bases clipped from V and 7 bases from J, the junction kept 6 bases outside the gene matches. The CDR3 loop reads CASSVTSGSENEQFF. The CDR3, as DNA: TGTGCCAGCTCAGTGACTAGCGGGAGTGAAAATGAGCAGTTCTTC.

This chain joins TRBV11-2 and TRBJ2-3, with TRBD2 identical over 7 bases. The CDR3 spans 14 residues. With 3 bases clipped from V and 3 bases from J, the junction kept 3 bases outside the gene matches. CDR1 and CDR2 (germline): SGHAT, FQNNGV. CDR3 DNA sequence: TGTGCCAGCAGCTTGGCGGGAGTGACAGATACGCAGTATTTT. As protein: CASSLAGVTDTQYF.

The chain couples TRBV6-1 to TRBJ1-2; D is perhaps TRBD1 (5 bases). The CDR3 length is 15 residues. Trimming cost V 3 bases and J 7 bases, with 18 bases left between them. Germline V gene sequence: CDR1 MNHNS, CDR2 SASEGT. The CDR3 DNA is TGTGCCAGCAGTGAGTCCCAGGGAGGAATAACTGGCTACACCTTC. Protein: CASSESQGGITGYTF.

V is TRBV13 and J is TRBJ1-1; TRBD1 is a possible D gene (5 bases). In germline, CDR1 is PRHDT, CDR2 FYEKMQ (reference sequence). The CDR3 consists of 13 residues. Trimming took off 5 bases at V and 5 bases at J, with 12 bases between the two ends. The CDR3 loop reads CASSPSGTTEAFF. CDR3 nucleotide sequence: TGTGCCAGCAGCCCTAGCGGGACTACTGAAGCTTTCTTT.

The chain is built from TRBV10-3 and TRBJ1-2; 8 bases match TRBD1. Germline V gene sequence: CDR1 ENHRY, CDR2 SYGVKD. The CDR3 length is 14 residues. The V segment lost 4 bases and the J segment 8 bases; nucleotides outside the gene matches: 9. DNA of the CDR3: TGTGCCATCAGTGCATCAGGGGGCGAGGACGGCTACACCTTC. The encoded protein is CAISASGGEDGYTF.

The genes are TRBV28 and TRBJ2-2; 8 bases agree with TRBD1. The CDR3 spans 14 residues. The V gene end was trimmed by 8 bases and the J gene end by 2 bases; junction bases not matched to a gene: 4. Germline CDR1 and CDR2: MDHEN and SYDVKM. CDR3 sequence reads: CASDTGGNTGELFF. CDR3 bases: TGTGCCAGCGATACAGGGGGTAACACCGGGGAGCTGTTTTTT. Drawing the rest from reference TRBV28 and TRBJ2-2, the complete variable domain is DVKVTQSSRYLVKRTGEKVFLECVQDMDHENMFWYRQDPGLGLRLIYFSYDVKMKEKGDIPEGYSVSREKKERFSLILESASTNQTSMYLCASDTGGNTGELFFGEGSRLTVL.

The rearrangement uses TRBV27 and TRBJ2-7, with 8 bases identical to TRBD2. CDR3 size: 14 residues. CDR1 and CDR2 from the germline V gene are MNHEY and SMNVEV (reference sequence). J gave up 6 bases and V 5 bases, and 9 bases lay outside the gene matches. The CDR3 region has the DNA TGTGCCAGCAGTCCCCTGGGAGCGGGGGTCGAGCAGTACTTC. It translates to CASSPLGAGVEQYF.

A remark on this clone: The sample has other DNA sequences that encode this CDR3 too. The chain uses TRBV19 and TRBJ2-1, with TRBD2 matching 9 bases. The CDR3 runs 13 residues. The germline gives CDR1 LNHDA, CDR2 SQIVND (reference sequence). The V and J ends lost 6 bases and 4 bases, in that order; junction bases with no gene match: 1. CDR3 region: CASRLAGYNEQFF. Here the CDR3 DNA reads TGTGCCAGTAGACTAGCGGGTTACAATGAGCAGTTCTTC. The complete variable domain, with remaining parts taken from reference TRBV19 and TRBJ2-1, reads DGGITQSPKYLFRKEGQNVTLSCEQNLNHDAMYWYRQDPGQGLRLIYYSQIVNDFQKGDIAEGYSVSREKKESFPLTVTSAQKNPTAFYLCASRLAGYNEQFFGPGTRLTVL.

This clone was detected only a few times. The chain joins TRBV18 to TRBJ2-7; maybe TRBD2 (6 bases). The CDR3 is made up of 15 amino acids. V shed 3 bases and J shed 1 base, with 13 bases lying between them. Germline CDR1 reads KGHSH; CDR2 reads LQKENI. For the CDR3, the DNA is TGTGCCAGCTCACCCCGCGGAGGGACTTCCTACGAGCAGTACTTC. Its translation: CASSPRGGTSYEQYF.

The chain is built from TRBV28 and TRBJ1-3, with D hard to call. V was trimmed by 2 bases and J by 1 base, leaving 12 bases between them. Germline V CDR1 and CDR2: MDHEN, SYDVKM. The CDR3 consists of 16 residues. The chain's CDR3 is CASSLILGESGNTIYF. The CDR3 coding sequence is TGTGCCAGCAGTTTAATCCTTGGGGAGTCTGGAAACACCATATATTTT.

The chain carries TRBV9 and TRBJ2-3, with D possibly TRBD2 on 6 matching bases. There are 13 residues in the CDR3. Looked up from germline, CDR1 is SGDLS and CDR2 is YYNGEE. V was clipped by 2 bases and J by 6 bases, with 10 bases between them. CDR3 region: CASSVRAGDTQYF. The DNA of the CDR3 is TGTGCCAGCAGCGTTCGCGCGGGGGATACGCAGTATTTT. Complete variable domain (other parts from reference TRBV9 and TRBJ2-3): DSGVTQTPKHLITATGQRVTLRCSPRSGDLSVYWYQQSLDQGLQFLIQYYNGEERAKGNILERFSAQQFPDLHSELNLSSLELGDSALYFCASSVRAGDTQYFGPGTRLTVL.

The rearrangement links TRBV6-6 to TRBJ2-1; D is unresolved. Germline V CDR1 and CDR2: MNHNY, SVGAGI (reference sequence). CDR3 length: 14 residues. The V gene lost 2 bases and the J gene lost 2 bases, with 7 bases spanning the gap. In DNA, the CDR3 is TGTGCCAGCAGTTACGCTGGGCCCTACAATGAGCAGTTCTTC. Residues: CASSYAGPYNEQFF.